The clone carrying this T cell receptor beta chain has at least ten counts. The data were taken from a study of regulatory T cells in long-lasting Graves disease. Time point defined: newly diagnosed GD, antithyroid drugs for less than 3 months. The TCR library was made from RNA that had been extracted from PBMCs in TRIzol. Construction of the TCR beta libraries employed iRepertoire HTBI primers in conjunction with Arm-PCR of CDR3 regions. Via MiXCR, TCRdb re-called the multiplex PCR reads, giving one row per CDR3 protein. The sample yields 200,000 to 250,000 distinct CDR3 sequences, approximately 20% seen once. This sample comprised peripheral blood mononuclear cells (PBMCs), obtained at new diagnosis, from a patient treated with antithyroid drugs. The sequence derives from a female donor with Graves disease.

CDR3 coding DNA: TGTGCCAGCAGCCAAGTTATCGGGAGGGCCTTTGGGAATGAGCAGTTCTTC. Amino acid sequence: CASSQVIGRAFGNEQFF. The chain employs TRBV14 and TRBJ2-1; TRBD2 aligns across 8 bases. Germline V gene lookup returns CDR1 SGHDN and CDR2 FVKESK. The CDR3 contains 17 residues. The V gene end was trimmed by 1 base and the J gene end by 7 bases; junction bases not matched to a gene: 12.